This entry features one T cell receptor beta chain sequence. Clones were read by immunoSEQ multiplex PCR, and TCRdb kept only the in-frame ones, dropping some. This table holds about 66,000 clones, over 75% found once. Blood got drawn at baseline, again on cycle 4 day 1, and then on cycle 7 day 1. The sample is drawn from a study of OX40 agonist ivuxolimab in advanced cancers. The CDR3 consists of 15 residues. CDR1 MNHEY and CDR2 SMNVEV come from the germline V gene (reference sequence). The J segment lost 5 bases and the V segment lost 1 base, leaving 1 base of the junction unmatched. The chain couples TRBV27 to TRBJ2-5, with 13 bases aligning to TRBD2. The sample was CD4+ or CD8+ T cells sorted from blood, taken in a trial of the OX40 agonist ivuxolimab. The clonotype originates from an adult with an advanced solid tumor such as melanoma, head and neck, liver or kidney cancer. The CDR3, as DNA: TGTGCCAGCAGTTTATGGACTAGCGGGGGCGAGACCCAGTACTTC. This codes for CASSLWTSGGETQYF.